Below, 20 T cell receptor beta chains from the same sample are listed, as sequenced in a study of T cell responses to AZD1222 COVID-19 vaccine. Generated by immunoSEQ multiplex PCR, the TCRdb table keeps only in-frame clones and is missing some. The sample holds 90,000 to 150,000 clones, more than 85% seen once. The sample was peripheral blood, taken on day 0 of AZD1222 vaccination. The source is an adult in good health.

This chain links TRBV25-1 with TRBJ2-7; D is ambiguous. The V end lost 5 bases, the J end lost 4 bases, and 9 bases lay between the germline ends. The germline gives CDR1 MGHDK, CDR2 SYGVNS. This CDR3 region has 12 residues. CDR3 loop: CASSLQHYEQYF. Written as DNA, the CDR3 is TGTGCCAGCAGTCTACAGCATTACGAGCAGTACTTC.

The chain is built from TRBV3-1 (or the pseudogene TRBV3-2) and TRBJ2-5, with TRBD2 identical over 14 bases. There are 18 residues in the CDR3. V lost 1 base and J lost 2; bases outside the gene matches: 6. Per germline, CDR1 LGHDT and CDR2 YNNKEL (reference sequence). CDR3 coding DNA: TGTGCCAGCAGCCAAGGGACTAGCGGGGGGCCTGCACAAGAGACCCAGTACTTC. This sequence encodes CASSQGTSGGPAQETQYF.

This chain joins TRBV19 and TRBJ1-2, with TRBD1 matching over 7 bases. The trim removed 8 bases at V and 4 bases at J, leaving 10 bases unmatched. This CDR3 spans 14 amino acids. Germline V gene sequence: CDR1 LNHDA, CDR2 SQIVND (reference sequence). The CDR3 sequence is CASGTGTALYGYTF. The CDR3 DNA reads as TGTGCCAGTGGAACGGGGACAGCACTCTATGGCTACACCTTC.

This chain links TRBV7-9 with TRBJ2-2, with 8 bases aligning to TRBD1. Looked up from germline, CDR1 is SEHNR and CDR2 is FQNEAQ (reference sequence). This CDR3 region has 15 residues. V lost 1 base, J lost 6 bases, and 4 bases stayed unmatched. CDR3 sequence (DNA): TGTGCCAGCAGCTTAGAGGCAGGGGGCCCCGGGGAGCTGTTTTTT. Translating it yields CASSLEAGGPGELFF.

The V and J genes are TRBV7-2 and TRBJ2-5; 13 bases map to TRBD2. After removal of 2 bases from V and 4 bases from J, the junction contained 10 bases not matched to a gene. Looked up from germline, CDR1 is SGHTA and CDR2 is FQGNSA. The CDR3 is 18 amino acids. The DNA of the CDR3 is TGTGCCAGCAGCTTAAAAGGACTAGCGGGAGATGGAGGAGAGACCCAGTACTTC. It translates to CASSLKGLAGDGGETQYF.

The CDR3 DNA sequence: TGTGCCAGCAGCTTCCCGGGACTAGCGGGACTGGAGACCCAGTACTTC. It specifies CASSFPGLAGLETQYF. The V call is TRBV7-2, the J call TRBJ2-5; 13 nucleotides agree with TRBD2. V trimming: 3 bases; J trimming: 5 bases; junction bases outside the gene matches: 6. CDR1 is SGHTA and CDR2 is FQGNSA in the germline V gene. The CDR3 runs 16 residues.

V and J are TRBV19 and TRBJ2-7, with 8 bases matching TRBD2. CDR3 size: 16 residues. Germline lookup yields CDR1 LNHDA and CDR2 SQIVND (reference sequence). Trimming removed 3 bases from V and 3 bases from J; junction bases left unmatched: 10. Here the CDR3 DNA reads TGTGCCAGTAGTATGTTTTTGCTAGCGGGCGTCTACGAGCAGTACTTC. It translates to CASSMFLLAGVYEQYF.

The V call is TRBV2, the J call TRBJ1-1; possible D gene TRBD1, 5 bases. V shed 8 bases and J shed 4 bases, with 11 bases lying between them. The CDR3 has 12 residues. Germline CDR1 reads SNHLY; CDR2 reads FYNNEI. The CDR3 reads CASLRVPTEAFF. CDR3 nucleotide sequence: TGTGCCAGCCTCAGGGTCCCCACTGAAGCTTTCTTT.

This clone was observed a handful of times. The chain combines TRBV3-1 (or the pseudogene TRBV3-2) with TRBJ1-2; unclear D gene. Germline values: CDR1 LGHDT, CDR2 YNNKEL (reference sequence). V dropped 0 bases and J dropped 6 bases, with 14 bases sitting between them. This CDR3 spans 15 amino acids. DNA for the CDR3: TGTGCCAGCAGCCAAGATTTTATCCCTGGGCATGGCTACACCTTC. It specifies CASSQDFIPGHGYTF.

This clone occurred once. The chain couples TRBV6-5 to TRBJ2-7; 16 bases are shared with TRBD2. Germline CDR1 MNHEY, CDR2 SVGAGI. Unmatched junction bases numbered 5, after V lost 10 bases and J lost 2 bases. This CDR3 is built from 15 residues. The CDR3 sequence: CATGTSGGGTYEQYF. The CDR3 region has the DNA TGTGCCACCGGGACTAGCGGGGGGGGGACCTACGAGCAGTACTTC.

This chain connects TRBV21-1 to TRBJ1-1; the table's TRBD1 call for D was not verified on the DNA. TRBV21-1 is termed a pseudogene. CDR3 length: 17 amino acids. The DNA of the CDR3 is TGTGCCAGCAGCTCTAGGGCCGACAGGGGGCCTAACACTGAAGCTTTCTTT. Protein product: CASSSRADRGPNTEAFF.

The V and J genes are TRBV7-3 and TRBJ2-5, with TRBD1 matching 8 bases. J gave up 5 bases and V 3 bases, and 2 bases lay outside the gene matches. The CDR3 is 13 residues long. The germline gives CDR1 SGHTA, CDR2 FQGTGA. CDR3 sequence reads: CASSLDREETQYF. The CDR3 DNA follows: TGTGCCAGCAGCTTGGACAGGGAGGAGACCCAGTACTTC. Supplemented by reference TRBV7-3 and TRBJ2-5, the full variable domain reads GAGVSQTPSNKVTEKGKYVELRCDPISGHTALYWYRQSLGQGPEFLIYFQGTGAADDSGLPNDRFFAVRPEGSVSTLKIQRTERGDSAVYLCASSLDREETQYFGPGTRLLVL.

The chain combines TRBV7-6 with TRBJ2-1; TRBD1 matches at 9 bases. Trimming took 4 bases from V and 2 from J; bases not matched to a gene: 9. The germline V gene has CDR1 SGHVS and CDR2 FNYEAQ. CDR3 length: 17 residues. Here the CDR3 DNA reads TGTGCCAGCAGCTCGTCGATACAGGGGGCCACCTACAATGAGCAGTTCTTC. Protein: CASSSSIQGATYNEQFF.

The chain has TRBV7-9 and TRBJ2-1, with TRBD2 identical over 12 bases. The J segment lost 5 bases and the V segment lost 9 bases, leaving 8 bases of the junction unmatched. CDR1 and CDR2 (germline): SEHNR, FQNEAQ (reference sequence). This CDR3 is 15 amino acids long. CDR3: CASPSGGALDNEQFF. In nucleotides, the CDR3 is TGTGCCAGTCCTAGCGGGGGGGCCCTTGACAATGAGCAGTTCTTC.

This clone has only a few counts. This sequence joins TRBV11-2 and TRBJ2-7; 8 nucleotides align to TRBD1. This CDR3 has 16 residues. Germline loops: CDR1 SGHAT, CDR2 FQNNGV. V shed 5 bases and J 4 bases; nucleotides not matched to a gene: 13. DNA of the CDR3: TGTGCCAGCAGCCCCCTAAAACGGGACAGGCATTACGAGCAGTACTTC. Translation: CASSPLKRDRHYEQYF.

V and J are TRBV28 and TRBJ1-1, with D maybe TRBD1 (6 bases). This CDR3 is built from 15 residues. Germline lookup yields CDR1 MDHEN and CDR2 SYDVKM. Trimming took off 3 bases at V and 6 bases at J, with 17 bases between the two ends. The CDR3 bases are TGTGCCAGCAGTTTTAGCGGGGGCGGAAGGGCTGAAGCTTTCTTT. Protein sequence: CASSFSGGGRAEAFF.

The chain has TRBV7-2 and TRBJ1-6; D remains unclear. This CDR3 comprises 16 residues. The germline CDR1 and CDR2 sequences are SGHTA and FQGNSA. Deletions cut 6 bases from V and 0 bases from J, with 12 bases between. DNA for the CDR3: TGTGCCAGCAGTCGGACTGTCCTCTCCTATAATTCACCCCTCCACTTT. As protein: CASSRTVLSYNSPLHF.

The chain employs TRBV11-3 and TRBJ1-1; weak D call: TRBD1 (6 bases). Germline V gene data show CDR1 as SGHNT and CDR2 as YENEEA. The CDR3 runs 13 residues. Between the trimmed V and J ends, which lost 6 bases and 7 bases, there was a span of 15 bases. In nucleotides, the CDR3 is TGTGCCAGCAGATCGTACAGGGTCGGTGAAGCTTTCTTT. It is translated as CASRSYRVGEAFF. The full variable domain, completed using reference TRBV11-3 and TRBJ1-1, is EAGVVQSPRYKIIEKKQPVAFWCNPISGHNTLYWYLQNLGQGPELLIRYENEEAVDDSQLPKDRFSAERLKGVDSTLKIQPAELGDSAVYLCASRSYRVGEAFFGQGTRLTVV.

The chain is built from TRBV7-9 and TRBJ2-7; D might be TRBD1 or TRBD2, each matching 6 bases. Germline assignment: CDR1 SEHNR and CDR2 FQNEAQ (reference sequence). Deletions cut 4 bases from V and 6 bases from J, with 13 bases between. This CDR3 is built from 13 residues. CDR3 nucleotide sequence: TGTGCCAGCAGCTCTATCGAGGGGGGCGAGCAGTACTTC. Translation gives CASSSIEGGEQYF. The full variable domain, with the rest looked up from reference TRBV7-9 and TRBJ2-7, is DTGVSQNPRHKITKRGQNVTFRCDPISEHNRLYWYRQTLGQGPEFLTYFQNEAQLEKSRLLSDRFSAERPKGSFSTLEIQRTEQGDSAMYLCASSSIEGGEQYFGPGTRLTVT.

The chain employs TRBV5-1 and TRBJ2-7, with TRBD2 identical over 7 bases. Per germline, CDR1 SGHRS and CDR2 YFSETQ. V was clipped by 5 bases and J by 2 bases; unmatched bases: 10. The CDR3 is made up of 15 amino acids. For the CDR3, the DNA is TGCGCCAGCAGGGTAGGTGCTAGCGGTACCTACGAGCAGTACTTC. This sequence encodes CASRVGASGTYEQYF.